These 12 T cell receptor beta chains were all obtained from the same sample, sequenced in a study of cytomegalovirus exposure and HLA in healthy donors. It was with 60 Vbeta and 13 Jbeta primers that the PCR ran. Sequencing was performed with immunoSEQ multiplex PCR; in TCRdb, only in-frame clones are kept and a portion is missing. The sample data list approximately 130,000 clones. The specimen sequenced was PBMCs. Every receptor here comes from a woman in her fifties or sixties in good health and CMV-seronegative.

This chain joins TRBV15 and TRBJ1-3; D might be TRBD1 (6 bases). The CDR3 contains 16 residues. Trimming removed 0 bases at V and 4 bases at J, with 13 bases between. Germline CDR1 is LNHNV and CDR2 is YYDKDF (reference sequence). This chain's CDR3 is CATSREPSGAGNTIYF. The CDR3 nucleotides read TGTGCCACCAGCAGAGAGCCGTCAGGGGCAGGAAACACCATATATTTT.

CDR3 sequence: CASSLVPGAEAFF. In DNA, the CDR3 is TGTGCCAGCAGCTTAGTGCCGGGGGCTGAAGCTTTCTTT. J is TRBJ1-1 and V is TRBV11-3; D may be TRBD1 (5 bases). The CDR3 is made up of 13 amino acids. Between the trimmed V and J ends, which lost 1 base and 6 bases, there was a span of 9 bases. CDR1 is SGHNT and CDR2 is YENEEA in the germline V gene.

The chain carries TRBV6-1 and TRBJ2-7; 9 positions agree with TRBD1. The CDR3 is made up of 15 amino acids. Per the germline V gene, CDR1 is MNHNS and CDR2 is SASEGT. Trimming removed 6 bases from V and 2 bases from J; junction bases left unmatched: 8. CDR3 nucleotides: TGTGCCAGCAGCGCCGGGACAGGGTCACCCTACGAGCAGTACTTC. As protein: CASSAGTGSPYEQYF.

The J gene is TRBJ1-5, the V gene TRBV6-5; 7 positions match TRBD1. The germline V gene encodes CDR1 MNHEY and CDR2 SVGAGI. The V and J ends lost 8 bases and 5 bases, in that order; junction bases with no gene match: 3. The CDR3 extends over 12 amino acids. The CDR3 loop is CASRTGDQPQHF. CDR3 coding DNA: TGTGCCAGCCGGACAGGAGATCAGCCCCAGCATTTT.

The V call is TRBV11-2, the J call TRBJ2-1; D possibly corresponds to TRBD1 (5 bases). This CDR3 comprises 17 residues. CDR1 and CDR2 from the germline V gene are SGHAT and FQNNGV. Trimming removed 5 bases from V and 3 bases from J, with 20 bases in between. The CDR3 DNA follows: TGTGCCAGCAGCCCAGGCAATAAAGTGACAGACTACAATGAGCAGTTCTTC. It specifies CASSPGNKVTDYNEQFF.

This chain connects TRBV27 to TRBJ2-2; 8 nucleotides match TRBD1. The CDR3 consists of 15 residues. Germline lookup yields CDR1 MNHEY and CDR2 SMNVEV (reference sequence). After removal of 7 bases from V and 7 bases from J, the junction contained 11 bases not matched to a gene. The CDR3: CASTRTGIGDGELFF. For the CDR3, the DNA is TGTGCCAGCACTAGGACAGGGATTGGGGACGGGGAGCTGTTTTTT.

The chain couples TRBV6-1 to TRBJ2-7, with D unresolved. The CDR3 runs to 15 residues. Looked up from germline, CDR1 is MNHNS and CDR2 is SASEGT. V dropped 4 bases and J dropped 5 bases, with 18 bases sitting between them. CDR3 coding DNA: TGTGCCAGCAGTGTAGCCAGGCTTGTTCCTCACGAGCAGTACTTC. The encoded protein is CASSVARLVPHEQYF.

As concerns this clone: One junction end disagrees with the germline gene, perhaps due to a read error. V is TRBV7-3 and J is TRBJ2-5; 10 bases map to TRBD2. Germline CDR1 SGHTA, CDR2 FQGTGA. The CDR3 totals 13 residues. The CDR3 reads CVSSPTSGETQYF. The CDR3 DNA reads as TGTGTCAGCAGCCCGACTAGCGGGGAGACCCAGTACTTC.

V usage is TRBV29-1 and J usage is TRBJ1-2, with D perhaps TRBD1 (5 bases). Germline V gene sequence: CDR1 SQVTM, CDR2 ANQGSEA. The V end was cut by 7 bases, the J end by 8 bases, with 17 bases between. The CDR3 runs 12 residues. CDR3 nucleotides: TGCAGCGCAGACGAAGGGACTGAGGGCTACACCTTC. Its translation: CSADEGTEGYTF.

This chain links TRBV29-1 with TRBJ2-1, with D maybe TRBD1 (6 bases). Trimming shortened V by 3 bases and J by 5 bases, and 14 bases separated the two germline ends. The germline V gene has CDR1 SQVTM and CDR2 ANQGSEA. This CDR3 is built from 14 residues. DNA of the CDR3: TGCAGCGTTGACGGCTGGGGGCGAGACAATGAGCAGTTCTTC. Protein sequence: CSVDGWGRDNEQFF.

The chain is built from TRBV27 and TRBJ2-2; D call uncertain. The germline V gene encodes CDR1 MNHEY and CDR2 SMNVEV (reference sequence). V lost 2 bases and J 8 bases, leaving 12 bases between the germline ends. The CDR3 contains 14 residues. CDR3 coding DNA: TGTGCCAGCAGTTTAAACGGCTCAGGAGGGGAGCTGTTTTTT. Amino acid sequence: CASSLNGSGGELFF.

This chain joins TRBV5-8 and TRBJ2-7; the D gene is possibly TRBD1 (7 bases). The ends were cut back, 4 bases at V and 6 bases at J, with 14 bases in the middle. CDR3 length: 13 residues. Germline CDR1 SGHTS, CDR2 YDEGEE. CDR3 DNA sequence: TGTGCCAGCAGCACCGCGCAGGGGGGCGAGCAGTACTTC. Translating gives CASSTAQGGEQYF.